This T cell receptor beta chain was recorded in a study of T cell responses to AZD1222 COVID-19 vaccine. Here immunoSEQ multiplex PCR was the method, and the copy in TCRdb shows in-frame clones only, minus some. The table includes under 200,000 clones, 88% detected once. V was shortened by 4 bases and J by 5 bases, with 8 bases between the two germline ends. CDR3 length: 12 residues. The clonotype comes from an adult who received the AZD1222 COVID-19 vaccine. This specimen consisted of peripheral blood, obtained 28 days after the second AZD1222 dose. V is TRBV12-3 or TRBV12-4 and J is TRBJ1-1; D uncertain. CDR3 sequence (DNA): TGTGCCAGCAGTTCCCTTAGGACTGAAGCTTTCTTT. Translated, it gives CASSSLRTEAFF.